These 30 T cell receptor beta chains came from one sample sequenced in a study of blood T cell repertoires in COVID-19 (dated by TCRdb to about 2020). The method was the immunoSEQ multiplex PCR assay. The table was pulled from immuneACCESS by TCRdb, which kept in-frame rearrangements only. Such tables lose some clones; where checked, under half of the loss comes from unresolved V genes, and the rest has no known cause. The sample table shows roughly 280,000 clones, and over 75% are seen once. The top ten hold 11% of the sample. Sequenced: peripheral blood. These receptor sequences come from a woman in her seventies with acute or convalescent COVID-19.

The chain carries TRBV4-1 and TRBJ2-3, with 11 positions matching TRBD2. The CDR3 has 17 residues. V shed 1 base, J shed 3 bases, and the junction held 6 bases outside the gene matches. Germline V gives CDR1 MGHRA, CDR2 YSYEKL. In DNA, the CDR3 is TGCGCCAGCAGCCAAGGGGCTAGCGGGGGGTTTACAGATACGCAGTATTTT. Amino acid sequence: CASSQGASGGFTDTQYF.

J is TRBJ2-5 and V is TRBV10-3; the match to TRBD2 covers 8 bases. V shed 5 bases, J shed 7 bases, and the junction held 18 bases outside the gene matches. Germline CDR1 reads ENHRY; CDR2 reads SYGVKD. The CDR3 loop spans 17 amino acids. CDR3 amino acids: CAISHSGGEERMGTQYF. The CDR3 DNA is TGTGCCATCAGTCACAGCGGGGGTGAAGAGAGGATGGGGACCCAGTACTTC.

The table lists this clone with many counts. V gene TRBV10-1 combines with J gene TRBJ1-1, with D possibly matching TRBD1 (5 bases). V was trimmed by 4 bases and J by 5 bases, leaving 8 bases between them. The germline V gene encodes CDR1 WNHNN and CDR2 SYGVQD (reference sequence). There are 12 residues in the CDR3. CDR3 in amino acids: CASSGGGTEAFF. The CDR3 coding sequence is TGCGCCAGCAGTGGCGGGGGAACTGAAGCTTTCTTT.

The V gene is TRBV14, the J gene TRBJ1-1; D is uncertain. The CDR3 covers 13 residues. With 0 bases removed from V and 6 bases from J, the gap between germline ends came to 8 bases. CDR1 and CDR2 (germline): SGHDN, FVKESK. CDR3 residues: CASSQDWSSEAFF. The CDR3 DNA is TGTGCCAGCAGCCAAGATTGGAGTTCTGAAGCTTTCTTT.

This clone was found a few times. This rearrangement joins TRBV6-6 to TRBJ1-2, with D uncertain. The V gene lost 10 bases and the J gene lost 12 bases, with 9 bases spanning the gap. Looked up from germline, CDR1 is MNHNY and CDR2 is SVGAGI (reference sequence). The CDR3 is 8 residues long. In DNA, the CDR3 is TGTGCCACGGGTTGGGACACCTTC. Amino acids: CATGWDTF.

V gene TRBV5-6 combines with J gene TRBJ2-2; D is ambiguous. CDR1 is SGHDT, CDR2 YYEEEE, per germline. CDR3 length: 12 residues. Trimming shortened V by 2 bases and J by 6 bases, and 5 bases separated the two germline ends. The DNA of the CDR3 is TGTGCCAGCAGCTTTAGTGCCGGGGAGCTGTTTTTT. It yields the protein CASSFSAGELFF.

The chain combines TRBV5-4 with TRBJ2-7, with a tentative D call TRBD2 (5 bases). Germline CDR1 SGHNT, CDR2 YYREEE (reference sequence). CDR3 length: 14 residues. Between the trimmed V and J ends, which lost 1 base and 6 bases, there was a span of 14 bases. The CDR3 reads CASSLFGVPSEQYF. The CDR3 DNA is TGTGCCAGCAGCTTGTTCGGGGTCCCCTCCGAGCAGTACTTC.

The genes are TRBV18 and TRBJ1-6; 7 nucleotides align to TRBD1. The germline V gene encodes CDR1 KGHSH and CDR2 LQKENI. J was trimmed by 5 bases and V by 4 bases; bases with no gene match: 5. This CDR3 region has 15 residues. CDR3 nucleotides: TGTGCCAGCTCACTCGAGACAGGGCATAATTCACCCCTCCACTTT. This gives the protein CASSLETGHNSPLHF.

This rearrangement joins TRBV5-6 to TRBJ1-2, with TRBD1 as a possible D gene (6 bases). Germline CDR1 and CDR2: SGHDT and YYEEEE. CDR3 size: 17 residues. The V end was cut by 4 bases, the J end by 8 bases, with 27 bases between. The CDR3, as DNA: TGTGCCAGCAGCAGTCTCCGAGGGGCCCAGGGGCGCCGGGGCTACACCTTC. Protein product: CASSSLRGAQGRRGYTF.

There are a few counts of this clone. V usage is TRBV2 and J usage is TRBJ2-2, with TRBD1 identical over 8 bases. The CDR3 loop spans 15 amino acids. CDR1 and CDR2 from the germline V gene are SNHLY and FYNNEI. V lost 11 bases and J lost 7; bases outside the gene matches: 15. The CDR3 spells CASSKDRVGNGELFF. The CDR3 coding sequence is TGTGCCTCCTCCAAGGACAGGGTGGGAAACGGGGAGCTGTTTTTT.

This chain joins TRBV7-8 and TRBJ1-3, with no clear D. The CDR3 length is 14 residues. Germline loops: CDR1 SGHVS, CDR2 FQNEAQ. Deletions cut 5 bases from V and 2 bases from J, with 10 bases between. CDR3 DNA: TGTGCCAGCAGCCCATCATGGCCTGGAAACACCATATATTTT. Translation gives CASSPSWPGNTIYF.

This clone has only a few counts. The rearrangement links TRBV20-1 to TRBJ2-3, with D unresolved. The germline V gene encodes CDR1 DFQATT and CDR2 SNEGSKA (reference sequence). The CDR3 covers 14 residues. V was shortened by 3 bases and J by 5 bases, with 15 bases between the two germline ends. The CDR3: CSASALDFGDTQYF. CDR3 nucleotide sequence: TGCAGTGCTAGTGCGCTAGACTTCGGAGATACGCAGTATTTT.

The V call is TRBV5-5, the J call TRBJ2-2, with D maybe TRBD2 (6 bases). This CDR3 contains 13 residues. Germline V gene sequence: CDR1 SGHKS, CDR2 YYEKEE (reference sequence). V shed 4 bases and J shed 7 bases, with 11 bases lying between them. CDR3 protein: CASSPGEVGELFF. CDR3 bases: TGTGCCAGCAGCCCCGGGGAGGTCGGGGAGCTGTTTTTT.

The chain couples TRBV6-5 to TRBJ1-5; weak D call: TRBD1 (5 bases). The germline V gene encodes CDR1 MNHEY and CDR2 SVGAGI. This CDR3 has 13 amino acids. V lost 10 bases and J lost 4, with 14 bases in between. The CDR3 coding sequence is TGTGCCATCGCCGGACACAGAAATCAGCCCCAGCATTTT. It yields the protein CAIAGHRNQPQHF.

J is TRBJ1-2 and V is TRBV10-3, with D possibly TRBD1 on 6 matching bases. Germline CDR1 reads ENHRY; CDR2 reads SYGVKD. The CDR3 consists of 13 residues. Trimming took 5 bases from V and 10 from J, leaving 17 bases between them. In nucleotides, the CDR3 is TGTGCCATCAGTAATCAACAGGGAGGGACCTACACCTTC. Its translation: CAISNQQGGTYTF.

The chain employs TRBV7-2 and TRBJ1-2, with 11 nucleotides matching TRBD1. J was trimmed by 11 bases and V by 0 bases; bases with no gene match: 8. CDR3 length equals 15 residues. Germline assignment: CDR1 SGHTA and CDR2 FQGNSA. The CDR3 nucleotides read TGTGCCAGCAGCTTAGCGCAAGGACAGGGGGCCAGGTACACCTTC. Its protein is CASSLAQGQGARYTF. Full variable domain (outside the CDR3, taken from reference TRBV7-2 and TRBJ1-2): GAGVSQSPSNKVTEKGKDVELRCDPISGHTALYWYRQSLGQGLEFLIYFQGNSAPDKSGLPSDRFSAERTGGSVSTLTIQRTQQEDSAVYLCASSLAQGQGARYTFGSGTRLTVV.

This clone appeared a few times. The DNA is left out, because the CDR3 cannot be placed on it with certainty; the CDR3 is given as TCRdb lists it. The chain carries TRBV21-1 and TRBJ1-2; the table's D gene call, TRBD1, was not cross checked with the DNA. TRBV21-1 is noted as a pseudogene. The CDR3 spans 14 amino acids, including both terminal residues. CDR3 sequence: CASSWGTGIYGYTF.

The CDR3, as DNA: TGCAGTGCTAGCGAGGACGGGGAGCTGTTTTTT. Translated, it gives CSASEDGELFF. The gene calls are TRBV20-1 and TRBJ2-2; unclear D gene. This CDR3 comprises 11 residues. V was clipped by 3 bases and J by 7 bases, with 6 bases between them. The germline V gene encodes CDR1 DFQATT and CDR2 SNEGSKA (reference sequence).

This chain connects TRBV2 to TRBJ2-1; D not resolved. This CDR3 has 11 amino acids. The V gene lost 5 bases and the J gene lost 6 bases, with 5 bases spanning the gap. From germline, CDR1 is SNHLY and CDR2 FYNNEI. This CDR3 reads CASSPLNEQFF. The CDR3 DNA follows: TGTGCCAGCAGTCCCCTCAATGAGCAGTTCTTC.

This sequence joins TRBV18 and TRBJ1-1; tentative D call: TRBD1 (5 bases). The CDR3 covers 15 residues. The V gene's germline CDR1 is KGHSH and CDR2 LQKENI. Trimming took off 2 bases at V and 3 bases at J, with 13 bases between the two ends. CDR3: CASSPFGGADTEAFF. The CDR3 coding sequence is TGTGCCAGCTCACCATTTGGAGGGGCAGACACTGAAGCTTTCTTT.

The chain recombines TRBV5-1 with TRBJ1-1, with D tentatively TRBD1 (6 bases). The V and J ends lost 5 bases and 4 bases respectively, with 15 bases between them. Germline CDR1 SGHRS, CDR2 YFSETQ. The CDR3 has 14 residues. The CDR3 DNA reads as TGCGCCAGCAGTTTAACAGGGACGGGCACTGAAGCTTTCTTT. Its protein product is CASSLTGTGTEAFF. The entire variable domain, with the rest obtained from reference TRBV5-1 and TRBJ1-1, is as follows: KAGVTQTPRYLIKTRGQQVTLSCSPISGHRSVSWYQQTPGQGLQFLFEYFSETQRNKGNFPGRFSGRQFSNSRSEMNVSTLELGDSALYLCASSLTGTGTEAFFGQGTRLTVV.

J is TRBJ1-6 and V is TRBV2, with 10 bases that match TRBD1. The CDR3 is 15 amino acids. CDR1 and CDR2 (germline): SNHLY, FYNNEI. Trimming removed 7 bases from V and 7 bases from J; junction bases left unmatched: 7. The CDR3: CASTWGQGQNSPLHF. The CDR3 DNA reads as TGTGCCAGCACCTGGGGACAGGGGCAAAATTCACCCCTCCACTTT.

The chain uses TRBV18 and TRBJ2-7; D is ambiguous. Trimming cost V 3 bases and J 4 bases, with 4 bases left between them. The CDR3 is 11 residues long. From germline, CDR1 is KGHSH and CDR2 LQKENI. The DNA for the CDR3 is TGTGCCAGCTCACCTCAATACGAGCAGTACTTC. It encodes CASSPQYEQYF. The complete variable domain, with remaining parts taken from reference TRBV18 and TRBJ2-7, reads NAGVMQNPRHLVRRRGQEARLRCSPMKGHSHVYWYRQLPEEGLKFMVYLQKENIIDESGMPKERFSAEFPKEGPSILRIQQVVRGDSAAYFCASSPQYEQYFGPGTRLTVT.

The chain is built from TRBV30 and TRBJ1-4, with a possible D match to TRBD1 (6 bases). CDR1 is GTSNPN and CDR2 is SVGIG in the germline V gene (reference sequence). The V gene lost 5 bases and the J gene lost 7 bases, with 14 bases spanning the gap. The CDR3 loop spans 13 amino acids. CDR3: CAWSQGKGEKLFF. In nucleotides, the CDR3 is TGTGCCTGGTCCCAGGGGAAGGGTGAAAAACTGTTTTTT. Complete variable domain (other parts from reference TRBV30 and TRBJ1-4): SQTIHQWPATLVQPVGSPLSLECTVEGTSNPNLYWYRQAAGRGLQLLFYSVGIGQISSEVPQNLSASRPQDRQFILSSKKLLLSDSGFYLCAWSQGKGEKLFFGSGTQLSVL.

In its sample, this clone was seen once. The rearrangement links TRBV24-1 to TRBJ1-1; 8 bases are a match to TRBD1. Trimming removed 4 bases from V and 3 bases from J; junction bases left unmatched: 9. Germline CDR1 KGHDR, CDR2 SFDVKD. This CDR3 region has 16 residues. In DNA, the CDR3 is TGTGCCACCAGTGACGGAGGACAGGGTTATGACACTGAAGCTTTCTTT. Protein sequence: CATSDGGQGYDTEAFF.

The CDR3 here is CASSYLNRGGTGELFF. The DNA for the CDR3 is TGTGCCAGCAGTTATCTCAACAGGGGGGGCACCGGGGAGCTGTTTTTT. The V call is TRBV6-5, the J call TRBJ2-2, with D perhaps TRBD1 (8 bases). The V gene's germline CDR1 is MNHEY and CDR2 SVGAGI. This CDR3 is built from 16 residues. Between the trimmed V and J ends, which lost 3 bases and 4 bases, there was a span of 15 bases.

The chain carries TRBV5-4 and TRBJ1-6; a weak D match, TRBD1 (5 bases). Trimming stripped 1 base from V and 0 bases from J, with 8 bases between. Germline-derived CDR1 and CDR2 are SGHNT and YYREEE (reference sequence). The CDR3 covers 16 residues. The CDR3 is CASSLWGGSYNSPLHF. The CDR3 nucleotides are TGTGCCAGCAGCTTGTGGGGGGGCTCCTATAATTCACCCCTCCACTTT.

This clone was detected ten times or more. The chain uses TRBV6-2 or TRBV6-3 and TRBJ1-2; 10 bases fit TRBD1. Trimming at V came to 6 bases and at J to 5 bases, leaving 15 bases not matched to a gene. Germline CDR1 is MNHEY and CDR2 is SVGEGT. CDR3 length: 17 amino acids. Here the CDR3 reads CASSRPVDRGQRYGYTF. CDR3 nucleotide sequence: TGTGCCAGCAGCAGACCGGTTGACAGGGGGCAGCGGTATGGCTACACCTTC.

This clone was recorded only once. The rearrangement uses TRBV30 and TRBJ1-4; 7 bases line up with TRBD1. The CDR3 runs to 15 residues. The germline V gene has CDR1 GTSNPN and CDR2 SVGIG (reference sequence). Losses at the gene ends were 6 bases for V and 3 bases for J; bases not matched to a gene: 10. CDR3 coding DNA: TGTGCCTGTTCACAGGGGCCGGGGCCTAATGAAAAACTGTTTTTT. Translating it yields CACSQGPGPNEKLFF.

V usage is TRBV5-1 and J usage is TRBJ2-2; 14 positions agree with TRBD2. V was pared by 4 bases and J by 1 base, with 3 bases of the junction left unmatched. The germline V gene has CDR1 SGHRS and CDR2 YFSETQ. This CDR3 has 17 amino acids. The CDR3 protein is CASSGTSGGLNTGELFF. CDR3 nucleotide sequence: TGCGCCAGCAGCGGGACTAGCGGGGGCCTGAACACCGGGGAGCTGTTTTTT.